These 24 T cell receptor beta chains came from one sample sequenced in a study of EBV T-cell therapy then PD-1 blockade in nasopharyngeal carcinoma. Sequenced by immunoSEQ multiplex PCR; TCRdb stores in-frame clones only, minus some. This sample has 20,000 or so clones, with roughly 84% found just once. The sample's treatment: AdE1-LMPpoly-expanded autologous EBV-specific T-cell therapy followed by anti-PD-1 nivolumab. Their antigens remain unidentified. Sequencing was performed on CD8+ T cells from blood, taken around day 33 from a patient whose treatment included autologous EBV-specific T cells and nivolumab. These receptors all stem from a man in his forties with nasopharyngeal carcinoma.

This clone was observed a single time. The V and J genes are TRBV7-3 and TRBJ2-7; the D gene is possibly TRBD2 (5 bases). CDR1 SGHTA and CDR2 FQGTGA come from the germline V gene. The CDR3 is made up of 13 amino acids. V lost 5 bases and J 0 bases, leaving 8 bases between the germline ends. The CDR3 sequence: CASSPGLSYEQYF. The CDR3 coding sequence is TGTGCCAGCAGCCCTGGACTCTCCTACGAGCAGTACTTC.

The J gene is TRBJ2-7, the V gene TRBV4-3, with D maybe TRBD1 (6 bases). The V end was cut by 3 bases, the J end by 2 bases, with 14 bases between. This CDR3 contains 15 residues. The germline CDR1 and CDR2 sequences are LGHNA and YSLEER. The DNA for the CDR3 is TGCGCCAGCAGCCACGTCCGGGACAATGCCTACGAGCAGTACTTC. Translated, it gives CASSHVRDNAYEQYF.

V gene TRBV28 combines with J gene TRBJ1-3, with D tentatively TRBD1 (5 bases). The CDR3 contains 15 residues. V was shortened by 5 bases and J by 2 bases, with 13 bases between the two germline ends. Germline CDR1 is MDHEN and CDR2 is SYDVKM. The CDR3 spells CASSRRAPPGNTIYF. The CDR3 DNA follows: TGTGCCAGCAGTCGCAGGGCTCCCCCTGGAAACACCATATATTTT.

The rearrangement uses TRBV6-5 and TRBJ1-2; D is undetermined. CDR3 length: 13 residues. The germline V gene has CDR1 MNHEY and CDR2 SVGAGI. With 8 bases removed from V and 4 bases from J, the gap between germline ends came to 14 bases. This chain's CDR3 is CASSLGGVYGYTF. CDR3 coding DNA: TGTGCCAGCTCCCTAGGCGGGGTCTATGGCTACACCTTC.

This sequence joins TRBV2 and TRBJ2-5; 8 bases line up with TRBD1. Trimming cost V 6 bases and J 2 bases; bases outside gene matches: 2. The CDR3 runs to 13 residues. The V gene's germline CDR1 is SNHLY and CDR2 FYNNEI. The CDR3 sequence is CASRNRGQETQYF. Here the CDR3 DNA reads TGTGCCAGCAGGAACAGGGGGCAAGAGACCCAGTACTTC.

This chain connects TRBV5-4 to TRBJ1-1; TRBD1 matches at 7 bases. J gave up 4 bases and V 0 bases, and 6 bases lay outside the gene matches. Per the germline V gene, CDR1 is SGHNT and CDR2 is YYREEE (reference sequence). The CDR3 contains 15 residues. CDR3 DNA: TGTGCCAGCAGCTTGGGGCAGGGGGAGGGCACTGAAGCTTTCTTT. Translated: CASSLGQGEGTEAFF.

CDR3 sequence (DNA): TGTGCCAGCAAAGTGGGGGACAGGGGTTGGGATACGCAGTATTTT. Its protein is CASKVGDRGWDTQYF. The genes are TRBV2 and TRBJ2-3; TRBD1 aligns across 10 bases. Per germline, CDR1 SNHLY and CDR2 FYNNEI. V was clipped by 7 bases and J by 6 bases; unmatched bases: 10. The CDR3 sequence is 15 residues long. Filled out from reference TRBV2 and TRBJ2-3, the complete variable domain reads EPEVTQTPSHQVTQMGQEVILRCVPISNHLYFYWYRQILGQKVEFLVSFYNNEISEKSEIFDDQFSVERPDGSNFTLKIRSTKLEDSAMYFCASKVGDRGWDTQYFGPGTRLTVL.

The J gene is TRBJ2-7, the V gene TRBV3-1 (or the pseudogene TRBV3-2); D is perhaps TRBD1 (6 bases). The V gene lost 2 bases and the J gene lost 6 bases, with 17 bases spanning the gap. From germline, CDR1 is LGHDT and CDR2 YNNKEL (reference sequence). The CDR3 length is 15 residues. The CDR3: CASSQIPSGRGEQYF. The CDR3 DNA is TGTGCCAGCAGCCAAATCCCCTCCGGCAGGGGCGAGCAGTACTTC.

The rearrangement links TRBV19 to TRBJ2-6, with TRBD1 matching 8 bases. Looked up from germline, CDR1 is LNHDA and CDR2 is SQIVND (reference sequence). The ends lost 6 bases at V and 0 bases at J; junction bases unmatched: 10. The CDR3 contains 18 residues. CDR3 protein: CASRLRQDRASGANVLTF. The CDR3, as DNA: TGTGCCAGTAGACTCCGCCAGGACAGGGCCTCTGGGGCCAACGTCCTGACTTTC.

The rearrangement uses TRBV24-1 and TRBJ2-3; tentatively, D is TRBD1 (6 bases). CDR1 is KGHDR, CDR2 SFDVKD, per germline. The CDR3 has 14 amino acids. Trimming pared 5 bases from V and 3 bases from J, leaving 11 bases between. CDR3 bases: TGTGCCACCAGTGGGAACAGGGAAACAGATACGCAGTATTTT. Translating it yields CATSGNRETDTQYF.

V gene TRBV27 combines with J gene TRBJ1-2; TRBD1 matches at 8 bases. Germline assignment: CDR1 MNHEY and CDR2 SMNVEV (reference sequence). The CDR3 length is 15 residues. V shed 4 bases and J 2 bases; nucleotides not matched to a gene: 6. CDR3: CASSSAQGANYGYTF. The CDR3 nucleotides read TGTGCCAGCAGTTCGGCGCAGGGGGCGAACTATGGCTACACCTTC.

This clone is medium-sized in the sample. The rearrangement uses TRBV6-5 and TRBJ1-2; no clear D. The CDR3 contains 14 residues. The V end lost 1 base, the J end lost 6 bases, and 12 bases lay between the germline ends. Germline V CDR1 and CDR2: MNHEY, SVGAGI. In nucleotides, the CDR3 is TGTGCCAGCAGTTACTTGGGCGGGTTTAATGGCTACACCTTC. Translation: CASSYLGGFNGYTF.

CDR3 DNA sequence: TGCGCCAGCAGCTACCCAGGGGTCGGTCAGGACATTCAGTACTTC. Translating it yields CASSYPGVGQDIQYF. The chain carries TRBV4-1 and TRBJ2-4; D possibly corresponds to TRBD1 (6 bases). The CDR3 covers 15 residues. Between the trimmed V and J ends, which lost 5 bases and 8 bases, there was a span of 19 bases. Germline V lookup: CDR1 MGHRA, CDR2 YSYEKL.

This rearrangement joins TRBV9 to TRBJ1-2, with 9 positions matching TRBD1. Germline-derived CDR1 and CDR2 are SGDLS and YYNGEE. The CDR3 covers 16 residues. Trimming at V came to 3 bases and at J to 1 base, leaving 7 bases not matched to a gene. The CDR3, as DNA: TGTGCCAGCAGCGGCACCGACAGGGGGAGTAACTATGGCTACACCTTC. Protein sequence: CASSGTDRGSNYGYTF.

This rearrangement joins TRBV6-4 to TRBJ2-1; 13 bases line up with TRBD2. CDR1 and CDR2 from the germline V gene are MRHNA and SNTAGT. The V segment lost 4 bases and the J segment 4 bases; nucleotides outside the gene matches: 1. CDR3 size: 15 residues. CDR3 in DNA: TGTGCCAGCAGTGGGACTAGCGGGGGTTACAATGAGCAGTTCTTC. Its protein is CASSGTSGGYNEQFF.

V gene TRBV7-2 combines with J gene TRBJ2-2; D unclear. The CDR3 totals 13 residues. Germline V gives CDR1 SGHTA, CDR2 FQGNSA. V was clipped by 2 bases and J by 9 bases, with 10 bases between them. The CDR3 here is CASSLWSPRELFF. The CDR3 nucleotides are TGTGCCAGCAGCTTATGGTCCCCGAGGGAGCTGTTTTTT.

The V gene is TRBV9, the J gene TRBJ2-5; the match to TRBD1 covers 7 bases. Per germline, CDR1 SGDLS and CDR2 YYNGEE. The CDR3 is 15 residues long. V trimming: 0 bases; J trimming: 2 bases; junction bases outside the gene matches: 4. The CDR3 coding sequence is TGTGCCAGCAGCGTAGCCGGGACAGCGCAAGAGACCCAGTACTTC. Translation: CASSVAGTAQETQYF.

For this clone: Other DNA sequences of this sample code for an identical CDR3. The chain uses TRBV7-9 and TRBJ1-4; D call uncertain. Trimming left V 1 base short and J 7 bases short, with 13 bases between. This CDR3 spans 15 amino acids. Germline V gives CDR1 SEHNR, CDR2 FQNEAQ (reference sequence). CDR3: CASSLGAVIGEKLFF. The CDR3 DNA follows: TGTGCCAGCAGCTTAGGCGCAGTTATTGGTGAAAAACTGTTTTTT.

The rearrangement links TRBV5-4 to TRBJ2-3, with TRBD2 matching 13 bases. In germline, CDR1 is SGHNT, CDR2 YYREEE (reference sequence). The CDR3 sequence is 16 residues long. V lost 4 bases and J lost 3; bases outside the gene matches: 5. The CDR3 sequence is CASSPGLAGATDTQYF. The CDR3 DNA is TGTGCCAGCAGCCCCGGACTAGCGGGGGCGACAGATACGCAGTATTTT.

This clone was seen just once. V gene TRBV12-3 or TRBV12-4 combines with J gene TRBJ2-7; a weak D match, TRBD1 (5 bases). V was trimmed by 6 bases and J by 3 bases, leaving 9 bases between them. CDR3 size: 12 residues. CDR3 nucleotides: TGTGCCAGCAGCGACAGTTTCTACGAGCAGTACTTC. It translates to CASSDSFYEQYF.

V gene TRBV11-2 combines with J gene TRBJ1-4, with TRBD1 as a possible D gene (6 bases). Trimming cost V 5 bases and J 2 bases, with 12 bases left between them. This CDR3 has 15 amino acids. Per germline, CDR1 SGHAT and CDR2 FQNNGV. The CDR3 spells CASSLRGRTNEKLFF. CDR3 sequence (DNA): TGTGCCAGCAGCCTCAGGGGACGGACTAATGAAAAACTGTTTTTT.

V and J are TRBV7-9 and TRBJ1-2; D is possibly TRBD1 (5 bases). V dropped 3 bases and J dropped 8 bases, with 7 bases sitting between them. The CDR3 spans 11 residues. Germline CDR1 and CDR2: SEHNR and FQNEAQ (reference sequence). The CDR3 coding sequence is TGTGCCAGCAGCTTGGGGACCGGCTACACCTTC. The encoded protein is CASSLGTGYTF.

This clone has just one count. The CDR3 DNA sequence: TGTGCCAGCAGTGAGTCGCTAGCGGGGGGCACAGATACGCAGTATTTT. Encoded protein: CASSESLAGGTDTQYF. V is TRBV6-1 and J is TRBJ2-3; TRBD2 matches at 10 bases. CDR1 is MNHNS, CDR2 SASEGT, per germline. The junction had 4 bases not matched to a gene; V was cut back by 3 bases and J by 1 base. This CDR3 is built from 16 residues.

The J gene is TRBJ1-5, the V gene TRBV2; 7 positions agree with TRBD1. With V trimmed by 5 bases and J by 1 base, 11 bases remained unmatched. The CDR3 is 17 amino acids. Per germline, CDR1 SNHLY and CDR2 FYNNEI. CDR3 sequence reads: CASSNDREGWSNQPQHF. Here the CDR3 DNA reads TGTGCCAGCAGTAACGACAGGGAAGGTTGGAGCAATCAGCCCCAGCATTTT. Using reference TRBV2 and TRBJ1-5 for the parts outside the CDR3, the full variable domain is EPEVTQTPSHQVTQMGQEVILRCVPISNHLYFYWYRQILGQKVEFLVSFYNNEISEKSEIFDDQFSVERPDGSNFTLKIRSTKLEDSAMYFCASSNDREGWSNQPQHFGDGTRLSIL.